This TCR beta chain emerged from a study of graft-versus-host responses after intestinal transplantation. Sequencing was performed with immunoSEQ multiplex PCR; in TCRdb, only in-frame clones are kept and a portion is missing. Of 120,000 or so clones in the sample, roughly 93% were seen once. CDR1 is PRHDT, CDR2 FYEKMQ, per germline (reference sequence). Unmatched junction bases numbered 7, after V lost 5 bases and J lost 5 bases. The CDR3 covers 14 residues. About this clone: The antigen is unknown.

V and J are TRBV13 and TRBJ2-5, with 8 positions matching TRBD1. Sequencing used unstimulated CD8+ T cells sorted from spleen or lymph node cells, obtained before intestinal transplant. This TCR was recovered from a human donor who received an intestinal transplant. The CDR3 sequence is CASSPRTGRETQYF. The CDR3 nucleotides are TGTGCCAGCAGCCCGCGGACAGGGCGGGAGACCCAGTACTTC.